This T cell receptor (beta chain) was found in a study of blood T cell repertoires in COVID-19. Overall study: PBMCs, B-cell-depleted T cells, or T cells were the source of the cDNA or gDNA that made up the material.

In the study's own analysis: Estimation of nucleated cell counts was performed using reference gene primer amplification. This table comes from immunoSEQ multiplex PCR, and its TCRdb copy is limited to in-frame clones, with some not included. V, J and clone size were drawn from that table, and D and trimming were deduced from the DNA. Of 95,000 to 150,000 clones in the sample, approximately 80% were seen once. The CDR3 spans 15 residues. V dropped 4 bases and J dropped 3; count of bases not matched to a gene: 6. Per the germline V gene, CDR1 is LNHNV and CDR2 is YYDKDF (reference sequence). V usage is TRBV15 and J usage is TRBJ1-5, with 7 bases aligning to TRBD1. The specimen sequenced was peripheral blood. The origin of this receptor is a woman in her seventies with acute or convalescent COVID-19. The CDR3 sequence is CATSNDRAFNQPQHF. CDR3 nucleotides: TGTGCCACCAGCAATGACAGGGCCTTCAATCAGCCCCAGCATTTT.